This T cell receptor beta chain was observed in a study of CD8 T cell repertoires and HIV-1 epitope variants (TCRdb year 2020). Context from the whole study: T cells were stimulated in separate culture wells with each of twenty-five peptides representing autologous and known Gag and Nef epitope variants. A CMV, EBV and flu peptide pool, the Ebola AY9 epitope as negative control, and a no-peptide well were included as control conditions. The epitopes tested were three Gag epitope families plus Nef HW9 and YT9. T cells were enriched using the EasySep Human T Cell Enrichment Kit and then co-cultured with an equal number of autologous T cell-negative cells acting as antigen-presenting cells. Cultures ran for about 9 days in IMDM with gentamicin, with half-media changes on days 3 and 7 adding IL-2, IL-7 and IL-15. An aliquot of 1M T cells was set aside as an uncultured baseline condition, separate from the approximately 80 T cell cultures. A total of 83 T cell cultures were run, with each culture condition done in triplicate except for one peptide, which was done in duplicate.

Regarding this clone: It has no known antigen specificity. Base qualities are not provided; no much larger clone lies one nucleotide away.

Overall results and qualifications from the work: The Nef KF9 family was recognized by five clonotypes and the HW9 family by one, and no responses to the TAALDMSHF plasma variant were observed. Of the nine antigen-specific TCR beta clonotypes identified, over five appeared cross-reactive for autologous or known escape epitope variants. The assay identified only TCR beta chains and indicated proliferation to antigen, not T cell function or cytokine profile.

The EasySep Human CD8+ T Cell Enrichment Kit was used on day 10 to isolate CD8+ T cells from every culture. The immunoSEQ platform was used to sequence TCR beta CDR3 regions at survey depth. The QIAamp DNA micro kit was used to extract genomic DNA from every cultured and uncultured CD8+ T cell population. As for how the authors treated the data: Samples with fewer than 5,000 productive reads were excluded, which removed about 6% of the 75 HIV peptide-stimulated cultures. Sequences were trimmed to CDR3 by a MANAFEST web app, and nonproductive sequences, CDR3s under 5 amino acids, and sequences not starting with C or ending with F/W were removed. Clonotypes were classified as antigen-specific only if expansion was observed in at least 2 of 3 replicates versus the no-peptide control at FDR 0.01, only within one epitope family. A specific clonotype also had to show a frequency at least fivefold higher than in wells stimulated with peptides from other epitope families. In its TCRdb copy, this immuneACCESS table keeps in-frame sequences only and misses some clones. Where compared with another copy, unresolved V genes explain less than half of these, and the others have no known cause. V and J calls and clone size are as listed in that table; D and trimming were resolved from the DNA. The sample profile shows 850 to 1,300 clones; around 75% of them were found once. 40% to 50% of the sample goes to the ten largest clones.

This sequence was found in a male donor with HIV. The specimen sequenced was cultured CD8+ T cells derived from PBMCs.

DNA sequence: TGTGCCAGCAGTTACTCACCTAGCGGGAGTAGGAATGAGCAGTTCTTC. This is translated as CASSYSPSGSRNEQFF. The chain is assembled from TRBV6-5 and TRBJ2-1, and 10 bases in between align with TRBD2. The germline V gene specifies MNHEY as CDR1 and SVGAGI as CDR2. V and J are trimmed by 0 bases and 7 bases, and the gene matches miss 6 bases of the junction. Taken from cysteine to phenylalanine, the CDR3 has 16 residues. The DNA shown is the 48-base CDR3, in frame from base 1.